Below, one TCR beta chain is given with its context. The antigen is unknown. This entry is derived from a study of OX40 agonist ivuxolimab in advanced cancers. Study results and limitations: A proportion of nonresponders additionally exhibited low normalized T-cell clonal expansion. Expanded clones were, on average, more numerous in CD8+ T cells than in CD4+. Clonal expansion from baseline to week 6 occurred in both CD4+ and CD8+ T cells.

Germline V gene sequence: CDR1 SEHNR, CDR2 FQNEAQ (reference sequence). The length of the CDR3 is 14 residues. V was cut by 3 bases and J by 2 bases, with 11 bases left in between. Some clones are missing from TCRdb's copy, which holds only in-frame ones; the method was immunoSEQ multiplex PCR. The profile shows approximately 100,000 clones, approximately 86% of them singletons. The sequence came from an adult with an advanced solid tumor such as melanoma, head and neck, liver or kidney cancer. The sample here was CD4+ or CD8+ T cells sorted from blood, taken in a trial of the OX40 agonist ivuxolimab. This rearrangement joins TRBV7-9 to TRBJ2-7; D not resolved. CDR3 amino acids: CASSFSVQTYEQYF. The CDR3 region has the DNA TGTGCCAGCAGCTTTTCAGTCCAAACCTACGAGCAGTACTTC.